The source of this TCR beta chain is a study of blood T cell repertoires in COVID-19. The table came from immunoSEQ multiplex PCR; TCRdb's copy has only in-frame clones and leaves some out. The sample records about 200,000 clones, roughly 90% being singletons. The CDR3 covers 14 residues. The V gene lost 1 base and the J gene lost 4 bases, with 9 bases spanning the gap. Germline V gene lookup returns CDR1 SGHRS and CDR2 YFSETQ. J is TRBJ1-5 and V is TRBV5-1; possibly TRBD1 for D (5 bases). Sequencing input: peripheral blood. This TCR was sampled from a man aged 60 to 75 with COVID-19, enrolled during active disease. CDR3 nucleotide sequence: TGCGCCAGCAGCTTGTTAGGGGAAAATCAGCCCCAGCATTTT. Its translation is CASSLLGENQPQHF.